What follows is one TCR beta chain and its context. The antigen is not known. This CDR3 spans 15 amino acids. V was pared by 0 bases and J by 0 bases, with 3 bases of the junction left unmatched. The germline gives CDR1 SGHRS, CDR2 YFSETQ. The data were obtained in a study of T cells in pancreatic ductal adenocarcinoma. Surgery without prior neoadjuvant therapy was the treatment of the selected pancreatic ductal adenocarcinoma patients. General study results and limits: No significant tumor-blood clonality difference; means were about 0.1 and 0.065. Comparisons of tumor and blood clonality may show falsely lower tumor diversity. Compared with tumor, blood showed more total productive templates and about 8-fold more clonotypes. The resected cohort was biased toward the minority with early-stage disease.

Clones were sequenced by immunoSEQ multiplex PCR, and TCRdb holds only the in-frame ones, with some missing. Found here are approximately 97,000 clones, more than 90% of them singletons; the top ten hold around 2.9%. The chain uses TRBV5-1 and TRBJ2-7, with 7 bases aligning to TRBD1. The sample was PBMCs. The sequence was obtained from a human donor with pancreatic ductal adenocarcinoma. For the CDR3, the DNA is TGCGCCAGCAGCTTGGAGGGGGACAGCTCCTACGAGCAGTACTTC. Amino acid sequence: CASSLEGDSSYEQYF.